What follows describes a single T cell receptor beta chain. The antigen remains unidentified. TCRdb keeps only in-frame clones here, not all; method: immunoSEQ multiplex PCR. This sample carries some 150,000 clones, 87% of them seen once, and the ten largest clones take about 9.8%. This sample was taken from a study of T cell responses to AZD1222 COVID-19 vaccine. CDR1 and CDR2 (germline): SNHLY, FYNNEI. V lost 3 bases and J lost 2; bases outside the gene matches: 5. This CDR3 comprises 17 residues. Overall study results and limits: AZD1222 recipients seropositive at baseline numbered only six.

Sample: peripheral blood, taken 28 days after the second AZD1222 dose. The gene calls are TRBV2 and TRBJ2-3; 13 positions match TRBD2. The receptor's source is an adult who received the AZD1222 COVID-19 vaccine. The chain's CDR3 is CASSEGGLAGSTDTQYF. In DNA, the CDR3 is TGTGCCAGCAGTGAGGGGGGACTAGCGGGGTCCACAGATACGCAGTATTTT.